A single sample gave rise to the 16 T cell receptor beta chains below, sequenced in a study of cytomegalovirus exposure and HLA in healthy donors. In the PCR, 60 Vbeta and 13 Jbeta primers were used. Method: immunoSEQ multiplex PCR; TCRdb's copy keeps in-frame clones and lacks some. The table records some 150,000 clones, roughly four fifths of them present only once. Material for sequencing was PBMCs. The receptors were gathered from a man between 18 and 29 years old in good health and CMV-seropositive.

The V gene is TRBV7-2, the J gene TRBJ2-5, with a possible D match to TRBD2 (6 bases). The CDR3 sequence is 15 residues long. Trimming stripped 5 bases from V and 4 bases from J, with 17 bases between. Per the germline V gene, CDR1 is SGHTA and CDR2 is FQGNSA. In nucleotides, the CDR3 is TGTGCCAGCAGCCTGGGAGCGGGCCGACGAGAGACCCAGTACTTC. Translated, it gives CASSLGAGRRETQYF.

The rearrangement joins TRBV5-8 to TRBJ1-1; possibly TRBD1 for D (5 bases). V lost 3 bases and J 3 bases, leaving 12 bases between the germline ends. The germline gives CDR1 SGHTS, CDR2 YDEGEE. This CDR3 comprises 14 residues. CDR3 region: CASSYLGGYTEAFF. The CDR3 DNA sequence: TGTGCCAGCAGCTACCTGGGGGGGTACACTGAAGCTTTCTTT.

The chain uses TRBV18 and TRBJ2-7; 7 nucleotides align to TRBD1. The CDR3 loop spans 13 amino acids. J lost 4 bases, V lost 5 bases, and 5 bases had no gene match. The germline V gene encodes CDR1 KGHSH and CDR2 LQKENI. The CDR3 reads CASSWDREYEQYF. In nucleotides, the CDR3 is TGTGCCAGCTCATGGGACAGAGAGTACGAGCAGTACTTC.

This chain links TRBV15 with TRBJ2-7; perhaps TRBD1 as D (5 bases). The CDR3 loop spans 15 amino acids. CDR1 and CDR2 from the germline V gene are LNHNV and YYDKDF (reference sequence). V was shortened by 1 base and J by 1 base, with 11 bases between the two germline ends. Here the CDR3 DNA reads TGTGCCACCAGCAGAGTCCGGACAAATTCCTACGAGCAGTACTTC. This encodes CATSRVRTNSYEQYF.

This clone was seen a handful of times. V gene TRBV6-6 combines with J gene TRBJ1-1; D is possibly TRBD1 (6 bases). The CDR3 consists of 12 residues. The germline V gene encodes CDR1 MNHNY and CDR2 SVGAGI (reference sequence). In DNA, the CDR3 is TGTCTTATTCTAGGGGGGAACACTGAAGCTTTCTTT. This encodes CLILGGNTEAFF.

V is TRBV6-1 and J is TRBJ2-7; 9 bases match TRBD2. The CDR3 has 16 amino acids. Trimming took 1 base from V and 4 from J; bases not matched to a gene: 8. Germline CDR1 reads MNHNS; CDR2 reads SASEGT. CDR3 loop: CASSEGETSGTYEQYF. The CDR3 DNA follows: TGTGCCAGCAGTGAAGGGGAGACTAGCGGTACTTACGAGCAGTACTTC.

The rearrangement uses TRBV28 and TRBJ2-4; a weak D match, TRBD2 (7 bases). The CDR3 is 15 amino acids. With 5 bases removed from V and 0 bases from J, the gap between germline ends came to 11 bases. In germline, CDR1 is MDHEN, CDR2 SYDVKM. Here the CDR3 DNA reads TGTGCCAGCAGTAGAGGGGGGGAAGCCAAAAACATTCAGTACTTC. This translates into CASSRGGEAKNIQYF.

V gene TRBV5-4 combines with J gene TRBJ2-5, with 10 bases matching TRBD1. The DNA end lines up better with TRBJ2-7; the J call may be wrong. Germline lookup yields CDR1 SGHNT and CDR2 YYREEE (reference sequence). CDR3 length: 14 residues. The DNA for the CDR3 is TGTGCCAGCAGCTCGACAGGGGGCAAGGACGAGCAGTACTTC. It translates to CASSSTGGKDEQYF.

The rearrangement uses TRBV27 and TRBJ1-1; 8 positions agree with TRBD1. Trimming removed 3 bases from V and 0 bases from J; junction bases left unmatched: 6. CDR1 and CDR2 from the germline V gene are MNHEY and SMNVEV (reference sequence). This CDR3 has 16 amino acids. This CDR3 reads CASSFYRQGMNTEAFF. CDR3 coding DNA: TGTGCCAGCAGTTTTTACAGACAGGGGATGAACACTGAAGCTTTCTTT.

The rearrangement joins TRBV6-5 to TRBJ2-5; TRBD1 aligns across 11 bases. Germline loops: CDR1 MNHEY, CDR2 SVGAGI. This CDR3 spans 15 amino acids. The trim removed 6 bases at V and 3 bases at J, leaving 6 bases unmatched. CDR3 nucleotides: TGTGCCAGCAGGCCCGGGACAGGGGGGAAAGAGACCCAGTACTTC. Protein: CASRPGTGGKETQYF.

This clone was observed a few times. The rearrangement uses TRBV5-1 and TRBJ2-2, with D maybe TRBD1 (5 bases). Per germline, CDR1 SGHRS and CDR2 YFSETQ. The V and J ends lost 3 bases and 5 bases respectively, with 17 bases between them. The CDR3 covers 16 residues. This CDR3 reads CASSSMVAGLTGELFF. CDR3 bases: TGCGCCAGCAGCTCAATGGTGGCAGGGTTGACCGGGGAGCTGTTTTTT.

A note on this clone: The junction and the germline gene differ at one end; a read error may be behind it. The genes are TRBV7-9 and TRBJ1-5; TRBD1 matches 7 bases. CDR3 size: 18 residues. Germline assignment: CDR1 SEHNR and CDR2 FQNEAQ (reference sequence). The CDR3 sequence: CSSSLVGIQTGYDQPQHF. DNA for the CDR3: TGTTCCAGCAGCTTAGTGGGTATCCAGACAGGGTATGATCAGCCCCAGCATTTT.

This clone was detected only once. V usage is TRBV5-4 and J usage is TRBJ2-6; D perhaps matches TRBD2 (6 bases). Germline V gives CDR1 SGHNT, CDR2 YYREEE (reference sequence). This CDR3 comprises 17 residues. Trimming left V 5 bases short and J 0 bases short, with 15 bases between. CDR3 residues: CASSTWGGVSGANVLTF. CDR3 DNA: TGTGCCAGCAGTACGTGGGGCGGGGTCTCTGGGGCCAACGTCCTGACTTTC. Full variable domain (rest looked up from reference TRBV5-4 and TRBJ2-6): ETGVTQSPTHLIKTRGQQVTLRCSSQSGHNTVSWYQQALGQGPQFIFQYYREEENGRGNFPPRFSGLQFPNYSSELNVNALELDDSALYLCASSTWGGVSGANVLTFGAGSRLTVL.

J is TRBJ1-1 and V is TRBV5-6; D not certain. The germline V gene encodes CDR1 SGHDT and CDR2 YYEEEE. CDR3 size: 14 residues. With 1 base removed from V and 1 base from J, the gap between germline ends came to 8 bases. The CDR3 DNA is TGTGCCAGCAGCTTGTGGGCATCGAACACTGAAGCTTTCTTT. It codes for CASSLWASNTEAFF.

The rearrangement links TRBV7-9 to TRBJ2-7; possible D gene TRBD2, 7 bases. The V gene lost 8 bases and the J gene lost 5 bases, with 19 bases spanning the gap. This CDR3 comprises 14 residues. Germline values: CDR1 SEHNR, CDR2 FQNEAQ (reference sequence). CDR3 loop: CASAPPGGINEQYF. The CDR3 region has the DNA TGTGCCAGCGCCCCGCCGGGGGGCATCAACGAGCAGTACTTC.

This clone occurred once. The genes are TRBV5-1 and TRBJ1-1, with TRBD1 as a possible D gene (6 bases). This CDR3 is 16 amino acids long. Trimming took off 4 bases at V and 1 base at J, with 17 bases between the two ends. The germline gives CDR1 SGHRS, CDR2 YFSETQ. The CDR3 nucleotides read TGCGCCAGCAGCCTGGGTCCGGGGGGCTGGAACACTGAAGCTTTCTTT. This encodes CASSLGPGGWNTEAFF. Full variable domain (missing parts from reference TRBV5-1 and TRBJ1-1): KAGVTQTPRYLIKTRGQQVTLSCSPISGHRSVSWYQQTPGQGLQFLFEYFSETQRNKGNFPGRFSGRQFSNSRSEMNVSTLELGDSALYLCASSLGPGGWNTEAFFGQGTRLTVV.